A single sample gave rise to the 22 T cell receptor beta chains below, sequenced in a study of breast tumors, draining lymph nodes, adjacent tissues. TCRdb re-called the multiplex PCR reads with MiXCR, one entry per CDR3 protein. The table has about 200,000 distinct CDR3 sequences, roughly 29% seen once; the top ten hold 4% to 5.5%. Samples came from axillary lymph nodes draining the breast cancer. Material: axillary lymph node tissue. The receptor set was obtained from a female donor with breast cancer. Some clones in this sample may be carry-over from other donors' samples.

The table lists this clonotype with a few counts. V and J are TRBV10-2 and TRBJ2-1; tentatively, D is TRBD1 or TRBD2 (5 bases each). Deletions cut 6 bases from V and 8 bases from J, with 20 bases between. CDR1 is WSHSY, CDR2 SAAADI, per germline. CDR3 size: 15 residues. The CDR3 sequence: CASRRTYSQGDEQFF. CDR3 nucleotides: TGCGCCAGCAGACGGACTTACTCCCAAGGGGATGAGCAGTTCTTC.

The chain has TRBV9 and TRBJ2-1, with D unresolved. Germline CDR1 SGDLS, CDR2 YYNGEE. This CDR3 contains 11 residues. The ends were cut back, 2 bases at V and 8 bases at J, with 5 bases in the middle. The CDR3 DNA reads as TGTGCCAGCAGCGTTGGATATGAGCAGTTCTTC. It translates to CASSVGYEQFF. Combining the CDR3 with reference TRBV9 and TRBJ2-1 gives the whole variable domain DSGVTQTPKHLITATGQRVTLRCSPRSGDLSVYWYQQSLDQGLQFLIQYYNGEERAKGNILERFSAQQFPDLHSELNLSSLELGDSALYFCASSVGYEQFFGPGTRLTVL.

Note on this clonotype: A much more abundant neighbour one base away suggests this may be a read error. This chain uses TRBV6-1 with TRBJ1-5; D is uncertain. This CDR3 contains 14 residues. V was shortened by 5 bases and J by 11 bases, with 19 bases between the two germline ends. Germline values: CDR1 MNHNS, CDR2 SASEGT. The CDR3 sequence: CASSQGLDRQAQHF. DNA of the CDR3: TGTGCCAGCAGTCAAGGGCTGGACCGGCAGGCCCAGCATTTT.

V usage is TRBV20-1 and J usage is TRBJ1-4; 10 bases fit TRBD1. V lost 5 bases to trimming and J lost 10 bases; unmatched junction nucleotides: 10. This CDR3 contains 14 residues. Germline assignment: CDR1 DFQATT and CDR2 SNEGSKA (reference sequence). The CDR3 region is CSAWTTGGSAKLFF. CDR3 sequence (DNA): TGCAGTGCTTGGACGACAGGGGGCAGTGCAAAACTGTTTTTT.

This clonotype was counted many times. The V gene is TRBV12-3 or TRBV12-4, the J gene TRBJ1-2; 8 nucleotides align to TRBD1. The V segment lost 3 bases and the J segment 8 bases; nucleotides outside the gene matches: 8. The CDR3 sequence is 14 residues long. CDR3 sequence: CASSFHGQGGGYTF. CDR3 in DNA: TGTGCCAGCAGTTTCCACGGACAGGGTGGAGGCTACACCTTC.

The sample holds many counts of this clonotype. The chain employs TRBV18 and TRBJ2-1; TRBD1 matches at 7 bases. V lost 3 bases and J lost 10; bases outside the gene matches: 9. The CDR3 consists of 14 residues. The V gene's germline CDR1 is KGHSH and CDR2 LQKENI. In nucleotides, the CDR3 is TGTGCCAGCTCACCCGGGACAGTGAAGCAGGAGCAGTTCTTC. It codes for CASSPGTVKQEQFF. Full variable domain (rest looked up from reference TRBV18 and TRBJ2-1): NAGVMQNPRHLVRRRGQEARLRCSPMKGHSHVYWYRQLPEEGLKFMVYLQKENIIDESGMPKERFSAEFPKEGPSILRIQQVVRGDSAAYFCASSPGTVKQEQFFGPGTRLTVL.

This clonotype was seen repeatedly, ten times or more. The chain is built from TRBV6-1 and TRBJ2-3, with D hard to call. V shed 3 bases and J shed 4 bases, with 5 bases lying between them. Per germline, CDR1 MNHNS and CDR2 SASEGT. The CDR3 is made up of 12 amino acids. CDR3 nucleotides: TGTGCCAGCAGTGAGGGGTCAGATACGCAGTATTTT. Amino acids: CASSEGSDTQYF.

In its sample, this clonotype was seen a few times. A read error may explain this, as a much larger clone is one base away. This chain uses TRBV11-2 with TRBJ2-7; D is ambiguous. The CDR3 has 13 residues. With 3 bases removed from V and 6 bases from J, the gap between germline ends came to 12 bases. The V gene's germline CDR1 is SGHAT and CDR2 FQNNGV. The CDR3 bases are TGTGCCAGCAGCTTTGATCAGTACTCCGAGCAGTACTTC. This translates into CASSFDQYSEQYF.

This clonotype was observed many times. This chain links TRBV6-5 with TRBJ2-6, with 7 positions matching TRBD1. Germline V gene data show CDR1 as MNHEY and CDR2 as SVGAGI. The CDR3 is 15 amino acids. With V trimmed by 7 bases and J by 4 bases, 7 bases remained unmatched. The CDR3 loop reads CASTEGAPGANVLTF. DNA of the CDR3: TGTGCCAGCACCGAGGGGGCGCCCGGGGCCAACGTCCTGACTTTC.

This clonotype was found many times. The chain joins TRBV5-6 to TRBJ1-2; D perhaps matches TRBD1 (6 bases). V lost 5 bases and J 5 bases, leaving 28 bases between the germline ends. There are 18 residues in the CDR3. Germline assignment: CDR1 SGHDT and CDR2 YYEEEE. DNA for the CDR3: TGTGCCAGCAGACCCCCCGGTGGGGGGCAGAGGACCTCTTATGGCTACACCTTC. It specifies CASRPPGGGQRTSYGYTF.

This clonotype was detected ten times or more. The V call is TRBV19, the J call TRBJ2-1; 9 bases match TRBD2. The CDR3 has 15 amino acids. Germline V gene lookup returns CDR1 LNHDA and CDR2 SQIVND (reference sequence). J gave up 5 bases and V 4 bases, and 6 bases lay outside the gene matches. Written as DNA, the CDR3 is TGTGCCAGTAGTACCCTAGCGGGGTATAACAATGAGCAGTTCTTC. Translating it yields CASSTLAGYNNEQFF.

Here the CDR3 DNA reads TGCAGCGTTGAAGTCCCTGGGGACGCAGGCGAGCAGTACTTC. Translation: CSVEVPGDAGEQYF. The chain is built from TRBV29-1 and TRBJ2-7, with D perhaps given as TRBD1 or TRBD2 (5 bases each). The CDR3 totals 14 residues. Germline V gene sequence: CDR1 SQVTM, CDR2 ANQGSEA. V lost 1 base, J lost 6 bases, and 16 bases lay in between.

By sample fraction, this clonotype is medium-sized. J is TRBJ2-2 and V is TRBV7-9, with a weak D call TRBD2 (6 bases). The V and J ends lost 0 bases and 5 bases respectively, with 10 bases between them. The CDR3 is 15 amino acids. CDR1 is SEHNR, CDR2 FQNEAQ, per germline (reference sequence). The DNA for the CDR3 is TGTGCCAGCAGCTTAGCGGGAGGAGGAACCGGGGAGCTGTTTTTT. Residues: CASSLAGGGTGELFF. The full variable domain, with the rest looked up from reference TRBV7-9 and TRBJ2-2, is DTGVSQNPRHKITKRGQNVTFRCDPISEHNRLYWYRQTLGQGPEFLTYFQNEAQLEKSRLLSDRFSAERPKGSFSTLEIQRTEQGDSAMYLCASSLAGGGTGELFFGEGSRLTVL.

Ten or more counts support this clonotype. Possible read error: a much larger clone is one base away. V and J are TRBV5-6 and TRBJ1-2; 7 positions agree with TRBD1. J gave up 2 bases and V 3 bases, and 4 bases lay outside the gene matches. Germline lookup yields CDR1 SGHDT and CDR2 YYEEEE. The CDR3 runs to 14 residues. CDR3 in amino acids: CASSYGTANYGYTF. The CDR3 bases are TGTGCCAGCAGCTACGGGACAGCGAACTATGGCTACACCTTC.

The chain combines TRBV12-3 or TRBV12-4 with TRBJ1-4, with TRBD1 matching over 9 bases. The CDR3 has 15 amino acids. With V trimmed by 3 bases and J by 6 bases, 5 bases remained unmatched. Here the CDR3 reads CASSFAGQGDEKLFF. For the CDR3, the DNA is TGTGCCAGCAGTTTCGCGGGACAGGGTGATGAAAAACTGTTTTTT.

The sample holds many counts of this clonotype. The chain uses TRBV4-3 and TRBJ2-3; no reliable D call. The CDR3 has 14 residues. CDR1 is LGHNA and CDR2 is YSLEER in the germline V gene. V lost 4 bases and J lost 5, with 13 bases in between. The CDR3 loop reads CASSLDRSGDTQYF. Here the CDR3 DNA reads TGCGCCAGCAGCCTGGACCGCTCTGGAGATACGCAGTATTTT.

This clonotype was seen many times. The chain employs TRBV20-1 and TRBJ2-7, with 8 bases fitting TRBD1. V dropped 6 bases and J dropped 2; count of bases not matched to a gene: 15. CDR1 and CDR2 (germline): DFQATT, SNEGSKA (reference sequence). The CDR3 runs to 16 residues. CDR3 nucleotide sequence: TGCAGTGCCCCGTTTTTCCGGACAGGGCCTACCTACGAGCAGTACTTC. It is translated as CSAPFFRTGPTYEQYF.

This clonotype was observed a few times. CDR3 DNA: TGTGCCTGGGCGGGGGAGCAGCGGGAGGGCCTTGAGCAGTTCTTC. Protein sequence: CAWAGEQREGLEQFF. The rearrangement links TRBV30 to TRBJ2-1; 10 nucleotides line up with TRBD2. The CDR3 has 15 amino acids. Germline V gene data show CDR1 as GTSNPN and CDR2 as SVGIG (reference sequence). V dropped 5 bases and J dropped 9; count of bases not matched to a gene: 13.

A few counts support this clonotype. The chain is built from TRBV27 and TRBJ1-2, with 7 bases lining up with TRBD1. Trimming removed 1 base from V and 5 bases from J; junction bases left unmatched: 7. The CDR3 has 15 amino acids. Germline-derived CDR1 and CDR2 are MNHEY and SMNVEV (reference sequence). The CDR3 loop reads CASSLLSGGEYGYTF. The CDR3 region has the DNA TGTGCCAGCAGTTTATTGTCAGGGGGTGAATATGGCTACACCTTC.

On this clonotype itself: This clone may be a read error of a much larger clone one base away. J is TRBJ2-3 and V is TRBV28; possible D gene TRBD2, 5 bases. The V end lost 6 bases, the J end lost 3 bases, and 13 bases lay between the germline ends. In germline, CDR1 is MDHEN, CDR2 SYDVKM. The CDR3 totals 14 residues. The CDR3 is CASRVELGTDTQYF. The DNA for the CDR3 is TGTGCCAGCAGGGTGGAACTAGGTACAGATACGCAGTATTTT.

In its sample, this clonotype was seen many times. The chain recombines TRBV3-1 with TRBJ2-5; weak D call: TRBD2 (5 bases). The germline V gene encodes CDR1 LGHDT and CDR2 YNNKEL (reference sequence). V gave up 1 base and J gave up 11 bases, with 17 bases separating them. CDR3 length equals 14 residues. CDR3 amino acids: CASSQARSGSSQYF. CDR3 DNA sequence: TGTGCCAGCAGCCAAGCTCGGAGCGGCTCATCACAGTACTTC.

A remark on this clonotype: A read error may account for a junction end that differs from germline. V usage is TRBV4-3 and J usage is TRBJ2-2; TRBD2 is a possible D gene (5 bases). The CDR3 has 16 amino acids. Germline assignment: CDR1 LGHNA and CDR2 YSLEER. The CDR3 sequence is CASSQVKLSPTGELLF. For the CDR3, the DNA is TGCGCCAGCAGCCAAGTAAAGCTATCCCCTACCGGGGAGCTGCTTTTT.